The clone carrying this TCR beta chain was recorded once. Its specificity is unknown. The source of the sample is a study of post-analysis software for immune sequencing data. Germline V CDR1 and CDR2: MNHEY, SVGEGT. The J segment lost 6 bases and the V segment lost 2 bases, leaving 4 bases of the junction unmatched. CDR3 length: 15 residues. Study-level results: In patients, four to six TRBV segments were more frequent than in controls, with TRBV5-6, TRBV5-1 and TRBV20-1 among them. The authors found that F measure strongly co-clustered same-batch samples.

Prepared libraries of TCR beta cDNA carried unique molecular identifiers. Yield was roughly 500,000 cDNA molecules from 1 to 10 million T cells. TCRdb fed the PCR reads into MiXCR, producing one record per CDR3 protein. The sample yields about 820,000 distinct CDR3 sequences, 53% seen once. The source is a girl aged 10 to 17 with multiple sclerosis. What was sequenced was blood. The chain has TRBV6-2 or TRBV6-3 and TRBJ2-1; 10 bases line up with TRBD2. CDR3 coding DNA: TGTGCCAGCAGTTACCGACTAGCGGGCCTCAATGAGCAGTTCTTC. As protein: CASSYRLAGLNEQFF.